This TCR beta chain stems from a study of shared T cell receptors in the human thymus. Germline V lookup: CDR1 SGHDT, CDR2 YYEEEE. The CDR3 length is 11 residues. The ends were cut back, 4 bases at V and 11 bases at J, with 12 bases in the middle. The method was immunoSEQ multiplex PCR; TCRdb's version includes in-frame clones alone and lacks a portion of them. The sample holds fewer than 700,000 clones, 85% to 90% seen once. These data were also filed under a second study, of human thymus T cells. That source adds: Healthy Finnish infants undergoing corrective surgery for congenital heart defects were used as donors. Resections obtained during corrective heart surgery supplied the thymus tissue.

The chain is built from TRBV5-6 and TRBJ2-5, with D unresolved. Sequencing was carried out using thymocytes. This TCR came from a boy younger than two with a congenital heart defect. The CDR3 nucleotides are TGTGCCAGCAGCCTGCTTCCGGAGCAGTACTTC. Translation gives CASSLLPEQYF. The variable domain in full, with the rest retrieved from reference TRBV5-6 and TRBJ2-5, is DAGVTQSPTHLIKTRGQQVTLRCSPKSGHDTVSWYQQALGQGPQFIFQYYEEEERQRGNFPDRFSGHQFPNYSSELNVNALLLGDSALYLCASSLLPEQYFGPGTRLLVL.